The 16 T cell receptor beta chains presented below share a single source sample, sequenced in a study of early T cells in non-severe SARS-CoV-2 infection (TCRdb year 2021). To prepare the library, 5' RACE was applied. The sequencer listed for this sample is NextSeq 500. The raw public reads went through TCRdb reprocessing: fastp at Q25, MiXCR clone calling, in-frame beta chains kept. Every entry covers one CDR3 protein and lists the most common genes and DNA from its rows. The sample table holds about 98,000 distinct CDR3 sequences, of which more than 9.5% were seen once. The top ten hold 4.5% to 5.5% of the sample. Input material: whole blood. The receptors were sampled from an adult who was a healthcare worker with PCR-confirmed SARS-CoV-2 infection or an uninfected control (not recorded which).

The J gene is TRBJ2-3, the V gene TRBV12-3 or TRBV12-4, with 14 bases fitting TRBD2. The CDR3 extends over 16 amino acids. V lost 4 bases, J lost 6 bases, and 6 bases stayed unmatched. This CDR3 is CASSSGTSGSRDTQYF. CDR3 coding DNA: TGTGCCAGCAGTTCCGGGACTAGCGGGAGCCGGGATACGCAGTATTTT.

This clonotype showed up many times. The gene calls are TRBV20-1 and TRBJ2-7; possible D gene TRBD2, 6 bases. This CDR3 spans 15 amino acids. CDR1 and CDR2 from the germline V gene are DFQATT and SNEGSKA (reference sequence). The V gene lost 1 base and the J gene lost 3 bases, with 16 bases spanning the gap. The CDR3 loop is CSARGGEASSYEQYF. The CDR3 DNA reads as TGCAGTGCTAGAGGGGGGGAGGCCAGCAGCTACGAGCAGTACTTC.

Only a few counts were recorded for this clonotype. This sequence joins TRBV5-6 and TRBJ1-1; D remains unclear. Germline V gene lookup returns CDR1 SGHDT and CDR2 YYEEEE. Trimming stripped 1 base from V and 3 bases from J, with 10 bases between. The CDR3 sequence is 14 residues long. The CDR3 is CASSLIGRDTEAFF. In DNA form, the CDR3 reads TGTGCCAGCAGCTTGATTGGTAGGGACACTGAAGCTTTCTTT.

This clonotype was recorded at least ten times. This chain links TRBV6-5 with TRBJ1-1; D gene uncertain. Deletions cut 0 bases from V and 8 bases from J, with 10 bases between. CDR3 length: 13 amino acids. Germline lookup yields CDR1 MNHEY and CDR2 SVGAGI. The chain's CDR3 is CASSYSLRAEAFF. Here the CDR3 DNA reads TGTGCCAGCAGTTACTCCTTAAGGGCCGAAGCTTTCTTT.

In this sample, this clonotype turned up a few times. V and J are TRBV2 and TRBJ2-2, with D perhaps TRBD2 (5 bases). There are 12 residues in the CDR3. Germline V gives CDR1 SNHLY, CDR2 FYNNEI. V was trimmed by 7 bases and J by 4 bases, leaving 7 bases between them. This chain's CDR3 is CASNSVTGELFF. The CDR3 bases are TGTGCCAGCAATAGCGTCACCGGGGAGCTGTTTTTT.

This clonotype was seen more than once but under ten times. This sequence joins TRBV20-1 and TRBJ2-7; TRBD1 agrees at 8 bases. There are 14 residues in the CDR3. CDR1 and CDR2 (germline): DFQATT, SNEGSKA (reference sequence). V lost 5 bases to trimming and J lost 1 base; unmatched junction nucleotides: 7. CDR3 nucleotide sequence: TGCAGTGCTGAGCCAGGGGGCATTTCCTACGAGCAGTACTTC. Its protein product is CSAEPGGISYEQYF.

This clonotype appeared many times. The V gene is TRBV2, the J gene TRBJ2-2, with D uncertain. CDR3 size: 13 residues. CDR1 and CDR2 (germline): SNHLY, FYNNEI. Trimming took 0 bases from V and 6 from J, leaving 5 bases between them. The CDR3 DNA is TGTGCCAGCAGTGAAGCGGTAGCCGGGGAGCTGTTTTTT. It codes for CASSEAVAGELFF.

This clonotype was detected only a few times. The chain links TRBV30 to TRBJ2-1; D unresolved. Germline V CDR1 and CDR2: GTSNPN, SVGIG (reference sequence). The germline V and J ends were trimmed by 2 bases and 0 bases, with 11 bases remaining between them. The CDR3 is 15 residues long. In nucleotides, the CDR3 is TGTGCCTGGAGTACTATAGTGAGCTCCTACAATGAGCAGTTCTTC. Amino acids: CAWSTIVSSYNEQFF.

The chain couples TRBV30 to TRBJ1-6, with D unresolved. The V end lost 0 bases, the J end lost 7 bases, and 13 bases lay between the germline ends. The CDR3 spans 15 residues. Germline CDR1 GTSNPN, CDR2 SVGIG (reference sequence). CDR3: CAWSVLREGNSPLHF. In DNA form, the CDR3 reads TGTGCCTGGAGTGTACTAAGGGAAGGGAATTCACCCCTCCACTTT.

This chain uses TRBV24-1 with TRBJ2-1, with 12 bases lining up with TRBD2. This CDR3 comprises 16 residues. The V gene's germline CDR1 is KGHDR and CDR2 SFDVKD. Trimming removed 3 bases from V and 5 bases from J; junction bases left unmatched: 4. The CDR3 protein is CATSDDLAGGNNEQFF. CDR3 coding DNA: TGTGCCACCAGTGATGATCTAGCGGGAGGGAACAATGAGCAGTTCTTC.

V gene TRBV2 combines with J gene TRBJ2-6; D uncertain. This CDR3 contains 14 residues. Trimming shortened V by 5 bases and J by 1 base, and 6 bases separated the two germline ends. Germline-derived CDR1 and CDR2 are SNHLY and FYNNEI. The CDR3 bases are TGTGCCAGCAGTCAACAGTCTGGGGCCAACGTCCTGACTTTC. Translated, it gives CASSQQSGANVLTF.

This clonotype has just a few counts. J is TRBJ2-1 and V is TRBV20-1; 10 bases map to TRBD2. V gave up 3 bases and J gave up 0 bases; unmatched junction bases: 8. The CDR3 sequence is 17 residues long. CDR1 DFQATT and CDR2 SNEGSKA come from the germline V gene (reference sequence). The CDR3 sequence is CSASLPSGGDSYNEQFF. CDR3 DNA sequence: TGCAGTGCTAGTCTCCCTAGCGGGGGAGACTCCTACAATGAGCAGTTCTTC.

J is TRBJ2-3 and V is TRBV28; no definite D call. The germline V and J ends were trimmed by 5 bases and 6 bases, with 9 bases remaining between them. From germline, CDR1 is MDHEN and CDR2 SYDVKM. The CDR3 is 12 amino acids. The CDR3 region is CASSPQLDTQYF. CDR3 bases: TGTGCCAGCAGTCCGCAGTTGGATACGCAGTATTTT.

This clonotype was recorded many times. The chain uses TRBV6-5 and TRBJ1-1, with a weak D call TRBD1 (5 bases). This CDR3 has 14 residues. V gave up 2 bases and J gave up 4 bases, with 11 bases separating them. The germline V gene has CDR1 MNHEY and CDR2 SVGAGI. The CDR3: CASSYIRGSTEAFF. The CDR3 region has the DNA TGTGCCAGCAGTTACATTCGGGGGAGCACTGAAGCTTTCTTT.

The chain employs TRBV27 and TRBJ1-2, with 7 bases fitting TRBD1. Germline loops: CDR1 MNHEY, CDR2 SMNVEV (reference sequence). V was pared by 4 bases and J by 4 bases, with 9 bases of the junction left unmatched. This CDR3 has 15 residues. The DNA for the CDR3 is TGTGCCAGCAGTTCGGGACAGACAGGGAGCTATGGCTACACCTTC. Encoded protein: CASSSGQTGSYGYTF.

This clonotype turned up a few times. The chain carries TRBV12-3 or TRBV12-4 and TRBJ2-7, with 9 bases aligning to TRBD1. This CDR3 spans 15 amino acids. Trimming cost V 6 bases and J 5 bases; bases outside gene matches: 11. The CDR3 spells CASSRPGTGLHEQYF. The DNA for the CDR3 is TGTGCCAGCAGCCGTCCCGGGACAGGGTTACACGAGCAGTACTTC.